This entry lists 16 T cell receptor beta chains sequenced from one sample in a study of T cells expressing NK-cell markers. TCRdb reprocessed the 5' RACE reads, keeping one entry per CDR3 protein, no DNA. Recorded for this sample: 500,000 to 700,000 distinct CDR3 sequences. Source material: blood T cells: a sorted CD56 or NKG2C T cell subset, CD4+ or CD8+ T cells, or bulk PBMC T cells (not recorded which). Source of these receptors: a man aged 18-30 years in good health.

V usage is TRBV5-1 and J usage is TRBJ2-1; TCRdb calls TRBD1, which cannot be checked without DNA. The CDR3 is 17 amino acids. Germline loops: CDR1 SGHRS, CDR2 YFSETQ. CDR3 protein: CASSRDSGGVSYNEQFF.

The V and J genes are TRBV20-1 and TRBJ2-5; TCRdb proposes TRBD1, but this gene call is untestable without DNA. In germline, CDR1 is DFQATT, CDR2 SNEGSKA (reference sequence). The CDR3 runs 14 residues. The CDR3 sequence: CSASRTGGQETQYF.

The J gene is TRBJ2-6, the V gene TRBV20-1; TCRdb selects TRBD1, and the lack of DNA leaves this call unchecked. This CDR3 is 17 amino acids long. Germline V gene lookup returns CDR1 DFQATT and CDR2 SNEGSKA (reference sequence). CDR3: CSARTGTGGTGANVLTF.

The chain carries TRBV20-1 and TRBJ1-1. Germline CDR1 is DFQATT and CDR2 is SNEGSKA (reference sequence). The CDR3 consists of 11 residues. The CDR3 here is CSASLRDGAFF.

CDR3: CASSLTGTASYNEQFF. The chain links TRBV28 to TRBJ2-1; TCRdb outputs TRBD1, but without DNA this stays unchecked. The germline V gene encodes CDR1 MDHEN and CDR2 SYDVKM. The CDR3 consists of 16 residues.

CDR3: CSARLRWEETQYF. This sequence joins TRBV20-1 and TRBJ2-5. The length of the CDR3 is 13 residues. The germline V gene has CDR1 DFQATT and CDR2 SNEGSKA (reference sequence).

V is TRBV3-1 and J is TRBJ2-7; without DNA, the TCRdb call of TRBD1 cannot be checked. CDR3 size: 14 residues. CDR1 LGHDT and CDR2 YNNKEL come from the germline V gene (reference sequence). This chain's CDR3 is CASSQRTVRDEQYF.

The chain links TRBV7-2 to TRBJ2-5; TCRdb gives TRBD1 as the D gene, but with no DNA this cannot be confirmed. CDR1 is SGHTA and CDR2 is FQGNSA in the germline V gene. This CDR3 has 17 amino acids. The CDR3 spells CASSLAVLGWDGETQYF.

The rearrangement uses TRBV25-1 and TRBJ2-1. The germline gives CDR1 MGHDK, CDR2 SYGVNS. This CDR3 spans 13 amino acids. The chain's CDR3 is CASSLLDLGEQFF.

CDR3 residues: CSARDGSVVSYEQYF. The chain links TRBV20-1 to TRBJ2-7; TCRdb proposes TRBD2, but this gene call is untestable without DNA. CDR3 length equals 15 residues. Germline CDR1 reads DFQATT; CDR2 reads SNEGSKA (reference sequence).

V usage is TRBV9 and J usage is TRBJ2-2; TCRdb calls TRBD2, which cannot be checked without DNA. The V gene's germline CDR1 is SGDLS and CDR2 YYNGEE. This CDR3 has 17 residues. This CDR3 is CASSAVPLAGGTGELFF.

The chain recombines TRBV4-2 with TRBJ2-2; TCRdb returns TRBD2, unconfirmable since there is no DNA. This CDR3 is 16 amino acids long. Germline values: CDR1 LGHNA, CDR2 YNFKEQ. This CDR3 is CASSQDKREISGELFF.

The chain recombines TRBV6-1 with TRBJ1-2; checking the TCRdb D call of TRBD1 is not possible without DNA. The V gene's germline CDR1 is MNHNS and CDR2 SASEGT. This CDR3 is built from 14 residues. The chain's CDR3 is CASSPTGGPAGYTF.

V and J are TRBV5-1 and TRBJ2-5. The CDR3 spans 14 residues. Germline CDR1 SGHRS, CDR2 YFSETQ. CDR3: CASSLDVSSWTQYF. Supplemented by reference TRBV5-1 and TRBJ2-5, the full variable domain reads KAGVTQTPRYLIKTRGQQVTLSCSPISGHRSVSWYQQTPGQGLQFLFEYFSETQRNKGNFPGRFSGRQFSNSRSEMNVSTLELGDSALYLCASSLDVSSWTQYFGPGTRLLVL.

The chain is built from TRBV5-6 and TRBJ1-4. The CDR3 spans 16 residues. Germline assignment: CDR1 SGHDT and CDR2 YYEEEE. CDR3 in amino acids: CASSLYRLTTNEKLFF.

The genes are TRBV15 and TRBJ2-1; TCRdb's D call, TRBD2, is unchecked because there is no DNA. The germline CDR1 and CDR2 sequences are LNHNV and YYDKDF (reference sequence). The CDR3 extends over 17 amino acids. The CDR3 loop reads CATSSPSGRATYNEQFF.